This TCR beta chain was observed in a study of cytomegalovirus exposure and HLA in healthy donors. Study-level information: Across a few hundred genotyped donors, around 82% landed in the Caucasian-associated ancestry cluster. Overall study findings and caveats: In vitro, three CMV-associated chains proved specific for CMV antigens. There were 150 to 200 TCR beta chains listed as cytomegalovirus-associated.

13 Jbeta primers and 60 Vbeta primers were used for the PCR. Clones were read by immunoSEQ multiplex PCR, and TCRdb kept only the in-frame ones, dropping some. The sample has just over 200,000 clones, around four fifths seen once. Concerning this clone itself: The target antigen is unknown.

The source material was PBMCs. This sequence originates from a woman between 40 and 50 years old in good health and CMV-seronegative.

CDR3 protein: CASSLLGLAGATSGGNIQYF. The CDR3 DNA sequence: TGCGCCAGCAGCTTGTTGGGACTAGCGGGAGCAACATCGGGGGGAAACATTCAGTACTTC. This chain uses TRBV5-1 with TRBJ2-4; TRBD2 aligns across 14 bases. V was pared by 1 base and J by 6 bases, with 15 bases of the junction left unmatched. The germline V gene encodes CDR1 SGHRS and CDR2 YFSETQ. The CDR3 is made up of 20 amino acids.